This T cell receptor beta chain was retrieved from a study of sequential checkpoint blockade in melanoma. Study context: First-line arms were nivolumab then ipilimumab, or the reverse, randomized 1:1.

The sample's treatment: randomized to nivolumab then ipilimumab (arm A) or the reverse (arm B). PBMC sorting kept live CD3+CD8+ cells without CD19 or CD56. This CDR3 has 17 amino acids. V lost 3 bases to trimming and J lost 4 bases; unmatched junction nucleotides: 11. The germline V gene encodes CDR1 LNHDA and CDR2 SQIVND (reference sequence). Sequencing was performed with immunoSEQ multiplex PCR; in TCRdb, only in-frame clones are kept and a portion is missing. The sample lists approximately 3,300 clones, around 50% occurring once. The V call is TRBV19, the J call TRBJ2-2; TRBD1 matches 7 bases. This TCR derives from a human donor with melanoma. The sample consisted of CD8+ T cells sorted from blood (inferred from file names), taken from a patient given nivolumab and ipilimumab in sequence. This chain's CDR3 is CASSIDPAGGGTGELFF. CDR3 coding DNA: TGTGCCAGTAGTATCGATCCGGCAGGGGGTGGCACCGGGGAGCTGTTTTTT.